This is a list of T cell receptor beta chains from one sample in a study of blood T cells in healthy people across ages. Using its own MiXCR run on the 5' RACE reads, TCRdb lists one record per CDR3 protein. The profile shows just under 750,000 distinct CDR3 sequences, 20% to 25% of them singletons. The sequenced material came from blood. The receptors shown here come from a man in his 70s in good health. CDR3s include the opening cysteine and the closing phenylalanine or tryptophan. A D gene is named only where the DNA matches it firmly. Not all rows give a size; the values are once, few, many and, for expanded clones, a class.

size	V	D	J	CDR3	DNA
few	TRBV20-1	.	TRBJ1-2	CSARDRMLYGYTF	TGCAGTGCTAGAGATCGGATGCTCTATGGCTACACCTTC
few	TRBV19	.	TRBJ2-1	CASSMSRGANEQFF	TGTGCCAGTAGTATGAGTAGGGGGGCCAATGAGCAGTTCTTC
.	TRBV27	TRBD1	TRBJ1-2	CASSLTTGPNYGYTF	TGTGCCAGCAGTTTGACGACAGGGCCGAACTATGGCTACACCTTC
few	TRBV28	.	TRBJ1-1	CASLVAGQNTEAFF	TGTGCCAGCTTAGTCGCAGGGCAGAACACTGAAGCTTTCTTT
.	TRBV28	TRBD2	TRBJ2-1	CASTSLAGGLSSYNEQFF	TGTGCCAGCACCTCACTAGCGGGGGGTCTGAGCTCCTACAATGAGCAGTTCTTC
few	TRBV3-1	.	TRBJ2-2	CASGWGRKNTGELFF	TGTGCCAGCGGTTGGGGCAGAAAAAACACCGGGGAGCTGTTTTTT
few	TRBV7-9	.	TRBJ2-4	CASSLSLAKNIQYF	TGTGCCAGCAGCTTAAGCCTAGCCAAAAACATTCAGTACTTC
.	TRBV13	.	TRBJ2-5	CASSLGQPRTQYF	TGTGCCAGCAGCTTAGGACAGCCCAGGACCCAGTACTTC
.	TRBV18	.	TRBJ2-2	CASSPRARFGELFF	TGTGCCAGCTCACCGAGGGCCAGGTTCGGGGAGCTGTTTTTT
few	TRBV7-2	.	TRBJ2-1	CASSPLSGHWNEQFF	TGTGCCAGCAGCCCCCTTTCGGGGCACTGGAATGAGCAGTTCTTC
.	TRBV10-3	TRBD1	TRBJ2-1	CASRRDRANNEQFF	TGTGCCAGCCGCCGGGACAGGGCCAACAATGAGCAGTTCTTC
few	TRBV7-9	.	TRBJ2-5	CASSLFKLGETQYF	TGTGCCAGCAGCTTATTCAAGCTGGGGGAGACCCAGTACTTC
few	TRBV28	TRBD1	TRBJ1-2	CASSPAATGYGGYTF	TGTGCCAGCAGTCCTGCTGCGACAGGGTACGGTGGCTACACCTTC
few	TRBV29-1	.	TRBJ1-1	CSVSDRLNTEAFF	TGCAGCGTTTCCGACAGACTGAACACTGAAGCTTTCTTT
few	TRBV18	.	TRBJ2-7	CASSPTEYEQYF	TGTGCCAGCTCACCGACAGAATACGAGCAGTACTTC
few	TRBV6-5	.	TRBJ2-5	CASSLTTGYQETQYF	TGTGCCAGCTCGCTCACGACAGGCTACCAAGAGACCCAGTACTTC
many	TRBV10-3	.	TRBJ2-7	CAIRGDSGGDEQYF	TGTGCCATCAGAGGAGACTCGGGCGGGGACGAGCAGTACTTC
.	TRBV19	.	TRBJ1-1	CASSQLPDRMHAEAFF	TGTGCCAGTAGCCAACTACCGGACAGAATGCACGCTGAAGCTTTCTTT
few	TRBV11-2	.	TRBJ2-7	CASRQHRVGEQYF	TGTGCCAGCAGACAGCACAGGGTGGGGGAGCAGTACTTC
.	TRBV10-3	TRBD2	TRBJ2-3	CAISDYGLAGGVDTQYF	TGTGCCATCAGTGACTACGGACTAGCGGGGGGAGTAGATACGCAGTATTTT
once	TRBV28	.	TRBJ1-1	CASNPERTGNTEAFF	TGTGCCAGCAACCCCGAGAGGACGGGGAACACTGAAGCTTTCTTT
few	TRBV7-9	.	TRBJ1-1	CASSSFGGVSTEAFF	TGTGCCAGCAGCTCTTTTGGGGGCGTTAGCACTGAAGCTTTCTTT
few	TRBV29-1	.	TRBJ2-2	CSVERAISNTGELFF	TGCAGCGTTGAGAGGGCAATCTCGAACACCGGGGAGCTGTTTTTT
few	TRBV6-1	.	TRBJ2-3	CASTTTLSTDTQYF	TGTGCCAGCACCACGACCCTTAGCACAGATACGCAGTATTTT
.	TRBV7-9	.	TRBJ2-7	CASSLRGVVSYEQYF	TGTGCCAGCAGCTTGAGGGGGGTTGTCTCCTACGAGCAGTACTTC
few	TRBV2	.	TRBJ1-1	CANLQGSQTEAFF	TGTGCCAACCTACAGGGTTCACAAACTGAAGCTTTCTTT
.	TRBV29-1	TRBD1	TRBJ1-1	CSFRQGGNTEAFF	TGCAGCTTTAGACAGGGTGGTAACACTGAAGCTTTCTTT
.	TRBV20-1	TRBD2	TRBJ2-1	CSAEPAASGVTNEQFF	TGCAGTGCCGAACCCGCGGCTAGCGGTGTTACGAATGAGCAGTTCTTC
few	TRBV18	.	TRBJ2-3	CASSPLDSSTDTQYF	TGTGCCAGCTCACCGCTGGACAGCAGCACAGATACGCAGTATTTT
few	TRBV4-2	TRBD2	TRBJ2-3	CASSGPLTGGQTQYF	TGTGCCAGCAGCGGCCCTTTGACGGGGGGGCAGACGCAGTATTTT
few	TRBV27	.	TRBJ2-7	CASRPGTFLRYEQYF	TGTGCCAGCAGGCCGGGGACTTTCTTGAGGTACGAGCAGTACTTC
.	TRBV6-5	TRBD2	TRBJ2-1	CASRWTSGDNEQFF	TGTGCCAGCAGATGGACTAGCGGAGACAATGAGCAGTTCTTC
.	TRBV29-1	TRBD1	TRBJ1-4	CSVVTGGVYSTNEKLFF	TGCAGCGTCGTTACAGGGGGCGTTTACTCAACTAATGAAAAACTGTTTTTT
.	TRBV7-9	TRBD2	TRBJ2-1	CASSLGWREGDEQFF	TGTGCCAGCAGCTTAGGGTGGCGGGAGGGCGATGAGCAGTTCTTC
many	TRBV20-1	.	TRBJ1-5	CSAIRWDNSNQPQHF	TGCAGTGCTATCCGTTGGGATAATAGCAATCAGCCCCAGCATTTT